Described below is a single TCR beta chain sequence and its context. The antigen is undetermined. Trimming took off 2 bases at V and 2 bases at J, with 6 bases between the two ends. The germline V gene encodes CDR1 KGHSH and CDR2 LQKENI. CDR3 length: 13 amino acids. Profiling relied on immunoSEQ multiplex PCR, and the TCRdb table lists in-frame clones only, not all of them. Of about 240,000 clones in the sample, approximately 83% were seen once. The data are from a study of cytomegalovirus exposure and HLA in healthy donors. General study results and limits: Reportedly, cytomegalovirus status was diagnosed with high sensitivity and specificity. The study labeled more than 150 TCR beta chains cytomegalovirus-associated.

The approximately 120-subject validation cohort, separate from the approximately 670-subject first cohort, included the donors. Sequenced sample: PBMCs. The TCR comes from a young woman in good health and CMV-seropositive. V and J are TRBV18 and TRBJ1-2; D ambiguous. The CDR3 loop is CASSPEANYGYTF. The CDR3, as DNA: TGTGCCAGCTCACCAGAGGCAAACTATGGCTACACCTTC. Combining the CDR3 with reference TRBV18 and TRBJ1-2 gives the whole variable domain NAGVMQNPRHLVRRRGQEARLRCSPMKGHSHVYWYRQLPEEGLKFMVYLQKENIIDESGMPKERFSAEFPKEGPSILRIQQVVRGDSAAYFCASSPEANYGYTFGSGTRLTVV.